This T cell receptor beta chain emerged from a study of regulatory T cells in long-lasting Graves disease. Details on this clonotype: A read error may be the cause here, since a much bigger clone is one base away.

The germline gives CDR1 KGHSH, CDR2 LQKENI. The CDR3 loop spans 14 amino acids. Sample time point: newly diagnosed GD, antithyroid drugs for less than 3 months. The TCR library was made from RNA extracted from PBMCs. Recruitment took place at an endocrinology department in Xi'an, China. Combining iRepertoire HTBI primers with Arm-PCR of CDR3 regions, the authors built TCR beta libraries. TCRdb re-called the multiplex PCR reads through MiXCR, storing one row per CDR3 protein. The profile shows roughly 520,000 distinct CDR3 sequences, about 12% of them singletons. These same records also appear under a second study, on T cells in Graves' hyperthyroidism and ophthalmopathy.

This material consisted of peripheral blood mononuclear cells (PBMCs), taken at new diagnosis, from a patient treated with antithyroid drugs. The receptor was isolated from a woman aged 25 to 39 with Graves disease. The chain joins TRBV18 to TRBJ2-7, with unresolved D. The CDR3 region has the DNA TGTGCCAGCTCACCACCCGCGTCCCCCTACGGGCAGTACTTC. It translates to CASSPPASPYGQYF.